What follows is one T cell receptor (beta chain) and its context. Antigen: not known. The assay was immunoSEQ multiplex PCR, and TCRdb's table has in-frame clones only and misses some. Here the sample spans approximately 1.1 million clones, about 84% being singletons. The data stem from a study of shared clonotypes between healthy human individuals. Whole-study results and caveats: What naive subsets generally showed was a larger estimated richness than memory subsets showed.

The split of CD4+ cells yielded CD45RA+ naive and CD45RA-negative memory subsets. V lost 1 base to trimming and J lost 4 bases, with 14 bases between them. CDR3 length: 15 amino acids. Looked up from germline, CDR1 is SGHRS and CDR2 is YFSETQ. The sequence came from a man between 18 and 29 years old in good health. Some clones in this sample may be carry-over from other donors' samples. The source material was memory CD4+ T cells from PBMCs. Subset here: CD45RA-negative fraction. V gene TRBV5-1 combines with J gene TRBJ1-1; no reliable D call. The CDR3 nucleotides are TGCGCCAGCAGCTTGCTGATTTCCGATGGCACTGAAGCTTTCTTT. Amino acids: CASSLLISDGTEAFF.